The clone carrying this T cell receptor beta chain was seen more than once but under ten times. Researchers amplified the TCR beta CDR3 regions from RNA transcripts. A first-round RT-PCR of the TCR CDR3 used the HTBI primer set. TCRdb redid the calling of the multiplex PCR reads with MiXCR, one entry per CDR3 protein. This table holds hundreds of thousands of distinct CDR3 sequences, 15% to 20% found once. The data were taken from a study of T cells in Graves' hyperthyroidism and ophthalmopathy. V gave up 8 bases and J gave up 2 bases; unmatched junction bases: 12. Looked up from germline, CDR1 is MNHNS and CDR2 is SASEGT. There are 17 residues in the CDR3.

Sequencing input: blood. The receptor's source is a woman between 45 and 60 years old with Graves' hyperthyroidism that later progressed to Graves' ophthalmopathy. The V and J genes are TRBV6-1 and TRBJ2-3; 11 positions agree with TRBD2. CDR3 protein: CASQLAGGPLPTDTQYF. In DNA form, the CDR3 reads TGTGCCAGCCAGCTAGCGGGGGGCCCCCTACCCACAGATACGCAGTATTTT.